A single sample gave rise to the 25 T cell receptor beta chains below, sequenced in a study of graft-versus-host responses after intestinal transplantation. Generated by immunoSEQ multiplex PCR, the TCRdb table keeps only in-frame clones and is missing some. The sample shows around 19,000 clones, about 45% of them seen only once. The sample consisted of alloreactive CD4+ T cells from a mixed lymphocyte reaction culture, taken before intestinal transplant. Subset defined: CFSE-low proliferating T cells sorted from approximately 6-day pre-transplant mixed lymphocyte reaction (GvH or HvG direction). The receptors were gathered from a human patient who received an intestinal transplant.

The chain couples TRBV29-1 to TRBJ1-5; D unclear. Deletions cut 5 bases from V and 6 bases from J, with 14 bases between. This CDR3 is 13 amino acids long. The germline CDR1 and CDR2 sequences are SQVTM and ANQGSEA. The CDR3 protein is CSVLVGLGQPQHF. CDR3 in DNA: TGCAGCGTTTTGGTGGGCTTAGGTCAGCCCCAGCATTTT.

The J gene is TRBJ2-3, the V gene TRBV5-1, with 11 bases aligning to TRBD2. CDR1 is SGHRS and CDR2 is YFSETQ in the germline V gene. The V gene end was trimmed by 2 bases and the J gene end by 2 bases; junction bases not matched to a gene: 4. The CDR3 is 16 amino acids. The chain's CDR3 is CASSFRLAGPTDTQYF. Written as DNA, the CDR3 is TGCGCCAGCAGCTTCCGACTAGCGGGGCCCACAGATACGCAGTATTTT.

This clone was seen a handful of times. The rearrangement links TRBV19 to TRBJ2-2; 13 nucleotides match TRBD2. Germline assignment: CDR1 LNHDA and CDR2 SQIVND (reference sequence). Trimming at V came to 10 bases and at J to 4 bases, leaving 9 bases not matched to a gene. CDR3 size: 16 residues. In DNA, the CDR3 is TGTGCCACGCAACCGGGACTAGCGGGGCGCACCGGGGAGCTGTTTTTT. Its protein is CATQPGLAGRTGELFF.

In its sample, this clone was seen a few times. This sequence joins TRBV9 and TRBJ2-3, with D maybe TRBD2 (7 bases). V was clipped by 0 bases and J by 0 bases, with 11 bases between them. Germline CDR1 is SGDLS and CDR2 is YYNGEE. This CDR3 is 16 amino acids long. The CDR3 spells CASSVVGGLSTDTQYF. For the CDR3, the DNA is TGTGCCAGCAGCGTAGTGGGGGGGCTAAGCACAGATACGCAGTATTTT.

The chain employs TRBV7-9 and TRBJ2-7, with 7 nucleotides matching TRBD1. Germline loops: CDR1 SEHNR, CDR2 FQNEAQ (reference sequence). There are 17 residues in the CDR3. V trimming: 3 bases; J trimming: 0 bases; junction bases outside the gene matches: 11. The CDR3 region is CASSLSFGQVNSYEQYF. CDR3 sequence (DNA): TGTGCCAGCAGCTTGAGTTTTGGACAGGTCAACTCCTACGAGCAGTACTTC.

The V and J genes are TRBV6-6 and TRBJ1-2; D call uncertain. V lost 6 bases, J lost 6 bases, and 14 bases lay in between. CDR1 and CDR2 from the germline V gene are MNHNY and SVGAGI (reference sequence). The CDR3 runs to 13 residues. The CDR3, as DNA: TGTGCCAGCAGGCTCGGGTACGACCATGGCTACACCTTC. Translating it yields CASRLGYDHGYTF.

CDR3 coding DNA: TGCGCCAGCAGACTACAGGGGGTAGGGTACTATGGCTACACCTTC. It is translated as CASRLQGVGYYGYTF. The chain is built from TRBV10-2 and TRBJ1-2, with TRBD1 matching over 8 bases. The length of the CDR3 is 15 residues. Germline CDR1 WSHSY, CDR2 SAAADI. With 6 bases clipped from V and 3 bases from J, the junction kept 9 bases outside the gene matches.

The gene calls are TRBV29-1 and TRBJ2-2; 7 bases are a match to TRBD2. V trimming: 3 bases; J trimming: 5 bases; junction bases outside the gene matches: 15. CDR1 is SQVTM, CDR2 ANQGSEA, per germline. This CDR3 has 17 residues. In DNA form, the CDR3 reads TGCAGCGTTGAGGGCGTGGGGGGGGGACCGTGGACCGGGGAGCTGTTTTTT. Its translation: CSVEGVGGGPWTGELFF.

The V call is TRBV5-1, the J call TRBJ2-3, with 8 bases that match TRBD2. J was trimmed by 2 bases and V by 1 base; bases with no gene match: 6. The CDR3 is 16 residues long. CDR1 and CDR2 from the germline V gene are SGHRS and YFSETQ. CDR3 coding DNA: TGCGCCAGCAGCTTGACGGCTAGCGGGTACACAGATACGCAGTATTTT. Its translation: CASSLTASGYTDTQYF.

The table lists this clone with a few counts. J is TRBJ2-3 and V is TRBV7-3, with TRBD2 matching 8 bases. The CDR3 has 16 residues. From germline, CDR1 is SGHTA and CDR2 FQGTGA. V was clipped by 1 base and J by 5 bases; unmatched bases: 8. DNA for the CDR3: TGTGCCAGCAGCTTAAACGGGGGGGCTAGCGGAGATACGCAGTATTTT. This gives the protein CASSLNGGASGDTQYF.

This clone occurred a few times. This sequence joins TRBV5-6 and TRBJ1-6, with 12 bases aligning to TRBD1. The J segment lost 10 bases and the V segment lost 4 bases, leaving 9 bases of the junction unmatched. The CDR3 runs 16 residues. In germline, CDR1 is SGHDT, CDR2 YYEEEE. CDR3: CASSTPGQGAGSPLHF. CDR3 sequence (DNA): TGTGCCAGCAGCACCCCGGGACAGGGGGCAGGGTCACCCCTCCACTTT.

This clone was found a few times. The chain recombines TRBV15 with TRBJ2-1; D is perhaps TRBD1 (5 bases). This CDR3 is built from 16 residues. From germline, CDR1 is LNHNV and CDR2 YYDKDF (reference sequence). The V and J ends lost 0 bases and 4 bases respectively, with 13 bases between them. CDR3 sequence (DNA): TGTGCCACCAGCAGAGAGTTGAGGACATATTACAATGAGCAGTTCTTC. Its protein product is CATSRELRTYYNEQFF.

This clone was seen a few times. The chain recombines TRBV9 with TRBJ1-3; D is undetermined. CDR1 SGDLS and CDR2 YYNGEE come from the germline V gene. The CDR3 has 14 amino acids. The V end was cut by 4 bases, the J end by 4 bases, with 12 bases between. In DNA, the CDR3 is TGTGCCAGCAGCCCCCACGTGAGGGGAAACACCATATATTTT. This translates into CASSPHVRGNTIYF.

The chain couples TRBV5-1 to TRBJ2-3; 7 positions match TRBD2. Germline-derived CDR1 and CDR2 are SGHRS and YFSETQ. The CDR3 has 14 amino acids. V was clipped by 5 bases and J by 3 bases; unmatched bases: 6. CDR3 protein: CASRVGLVTDTQYF. Written as DNA, the CDR3 is TGCGCCAGCAGAGTCGGACTAGTAACAGATACGCAGTATTTT.

The J gene is TRBJ2-7, the V gene TRBV2; D perhaps matches TRBD2 (5 bases). The CDR3 loop spans 13 amino acids. Per the germline V gene, CDR1 is SNHLY and CDR2 is FYNNEI. The germline V and J ends were trimmed by 4 bases and 3 bases, with 10 bases remaining between them. CDR3 sequence: CASSGWESYEQYF. The DNA of the CDR3 is TGTGCCAGCAGTGGGTGGGAGAGCTACGAGCAGTACTTC.

This clone was seen just once. Other DNA sequences in this sample translate to the same CDR3. The V gene is TRBV4-2, the J gene TRBJ2-7, with 10 bases identical to TRBD2. The CDR3 runs 17 residues. Per germline, CDR1 LGHNA and CDR2 YNFKEQ. Losses at the gene ends were 6 bases for V and 6 bases for J; bases not matched to a gene: 17. The DNA of the CDR3 is TGTGCCAGCAGTCAACCGGGCAGCGGGGGGGCCTTCGGCGAGCAGTACTTC. Amino acid sequence: CASSQPGSGGAFGEQYF.

This sequence joins TRBV19 and TRBJ2-7, with a weak D call TRBD2 (5 bases). Looked up from germline, CDR1 is LNHDA and CDR2 is SQIVND (reference sequence). The CDR3 loop spans 11 amino acids. V lost 10 bases and J lost 4, with 11 bases in between. CDR3 loop: CATMRVYEQYF. In DNA, the CDR3 is TGTGCCACCATGCGGGTATACGAGCAGTACTTC.

In this sample, this clone turned up once. V usage is TRBV2 and J usage is TRBJ2-3; 7 bases agree with TRBD2. The CDR3 contains 14 residues. Germline CDR1 SNHLY, CDR2 FYNNEI. V was clipped by 7 bases and J by 3 bases; unmatched bases: 7. CDR3 region: CASTFGGGTDTQYF. The DNA of the CDR3 is TGTGCCAGCACCTTTGGCGGGGGTACAGATACGCAGTATTTT.

The chain has TRBV5-1 and TRBJ1-2, with 9 bases that match TRBD1. Germline CDR1 is SGHRS and CDR2 is YFSETQ. The J segment lost 3 bases and the V segment lost 4 bases, leaving 4 bases of the junction unmatched. The CDR3 loop spans 14 amino acids. Here the CDR3 DNA reads TGCGCCAGCAGCGGGGGACAGGGACACTATGGCTACACCTTC. The encoded protein is CASSGGQGHYGYTF. The full variable domain, in which reference TRBV5-1 and TRBJ1-2 provide the parts outside the CDR3, is KAGVTQTPRYLIKTRGQQVTLSCSPISGHRSVSWYQQTPGQGLQFLFEYFSETQRNKGNFPGRFSGRQFSNSRSEMNVSTLELGDSALYLCASSGGQGHYGYTFGSGTRLTVV.

This clone was seen more than once but under ten times. The chain uses TRBV5-1 and TRBJ2-2; 9 positions match TRBD1. Losses at the gene ends were 0 bases for V and 4 bases for J; bases not matched to a gene: 1. Germline V lookup: CDR1 SGHRS, CDR2 YFSETQ. This CDR3 comprises 15 residues. The CDR3 loop is CASSLVGQGTGELFF. DNA of the CDR3: TGCGCCAGCAGCTTGGTGGGACAGGGCACCGGGGAGCTGTTTTTT.

This chain links TRBV29-1 with TRBJ1-1; unclear D gene. CDR3 length: 12 residues. The ends were cut back, 3 bases at V and 1 base at J, with 6 bases in the middle. The V gene's germline CDR1 is SQVTM and CDR2 ANQGSEA. Here the CDR3 DNA reads TGCAGCGTTGATAGTAGGAACACTGAAGCTTTCTTT. Encoded protein: CSVDSRNTEAFF.

This rearrangement joins TRBV11-2 to TRBJ2-7; 10 nucleotides agree with TRBD2. The CDR3 extends over 16 amino acids. Germline-derived CDR1 and CDR2 are SGHAT and FQNNGV. Trimming cost V 0 bases and J 2 bases; bases outside gene matches: 4. The CDR3 spells CASSLEALAGPYEQYF. The CDR3 DNA reads TGTGCCAGCAGCTTAGAGGCACTAGCGGGGCCCTACGAGCAGTACTTC.

This clone was seen a few times. J is TRBJ2-2 and V is TRBV7-3, with 7 nucleotides matching TRBD1. CDR1 and CDR2 (germline): SGHTA, FQGTGA. The V segment lost 5 bases and the J segment 5 bases; nucleotides outside the gene matches: 8. The CDR3 sequence is 15 residues long. CDR3 in amino acids: CASSPDRVETGELFF. The CDR3 nucleotides read TGTGCCAGCAGCCCAGACAGGGTAGAAACCGGGGAGCTGTTTTTT. Filled out from reference TRBV7-3 and TRBJ2-2, the complete variable domain reads GAGVSQTPSNKVTEKGKYVELRCDPISGHTALYWYRQSLGQGPEFLIYFQGTGAADDSGLPNDRFFAVRPEGSVSTLKIQRTERGDSAVYLCASSPDRVETGELFFGEGSRLTVL.

In this sample, this clone is medium-sized. This rearrangement joins TRBV6-6 to TRBJ1-6; tentatively, D is TRBD1 (5 bases). V was cut by 8 bases and J by 6 bases, with 14 bases left in between. The CDR3 is 14 amino acids. Per germline, CDR1 MNHNY and CDR2 SVGAGI (reference sequence). This CDR3 reads CASGAGRFNSPLHF. The CDR3 DNA reads as TGTGCCAGCGGGGCCGGGAGGTTTAATTCACCCCTCCACTTT.

This clone was seen only a few times. The chain has TRBV2 and TRBJ2-7; D is perhaps TRBD2 (6 bases). The CDR3 length is 12 residues. Per the germline V gene, CDR1 is SNHLY and CDR2 is FYNNEI. Trimming took off 5 bases at V and 6 bases at J, with 11 bases between the two ends. The CDR3 nucleotides are TGTGCCAGCAGTCCCGGGGGTGTCGAGCAGTACTTC. Amino acids: CASSPGGVEQYF.